The rows below give T cell receptor beta chains drawn from one sample of a study of T cell responses to AZD1222 COVID-19 vaccine. Produced via immunoSEQ multiplex PCR; TCRdb's table is partial and in-frame only. The table records over 100,000 clones, roughly 84% of them present only once. Material: peripheral blood, obtained on day 0 of AZD1222 vaccination. The receptors come from an adult in good health. The CDR3 runs from the conserved cysteine through the conserved F or W. Each record gives: clone size, CDR3 length, J gene, V gene, CDR3 protein. Clone size is not always given. Where it is, it says once, few, many or a class for expanded clones.

>.|13|TRBJ2-7|TRBV30
CAWSNGGKDEQYF
>.|14|TRBJ1-5|TRBV19
CASSVDRAGQPQHF
>.|15|TRBJ2-7|TRBV6-2/TRBV6-3
CASSIPGQGADEQYF
>.|17|TRBJ2-1|TRBV11-2
CASSLLGGEDFYNEQFF
>.|15|TRBJ2-1|TRBV7-2
CASKEDRDTYNEQFF
>.|14|TRBJ1-2|TRBV5-1
CASSLSPGDYGYTF
>.|13|TRBJ2-2|TRBV30
CAWKSLMAGELFF
>.|17|TRBJ1-1|TRBV5-1
CASSLGLGGLSNTEAFF
>.|16|TRBJ2-7|TRBV4-1
CASSQEVGADSYEQYF
>.|14|TRBJ1-1|TRBV5-4
CASSLYGGGTEAFF
>.|15|TRBJ1-1|TRBV7-9
CASRVQGRMNTEAFF
>once|15|TRBJ2-1|TRBV9
CASSVDGRSYNEQFF
>.|16|TRBJ1-1|TRBV5-8
CASSLVENWVNTEAFF
>.|13|TRBJ1-6|TRBV19
CATGREGNSPLHF
>.|13|TRBJ1-2|TRBV19
CASSIGGGYGYTF
>.|14|TRBJ1-4|TRBV4-1
CASSRGPILEKLFF
>.|12|TRBJ2-7|TRBV30
CAWSRGPNEQYF
>once|15|TRBJ2-5|TRBV7-3
CASSALPSGSGSQYF
>few|14|TRBJ1-6|TRBV6-5
CASRVRDRDSPLHF
>.|16|TRBJ2-5|TRBV5-1
CASSLSVGGPGETQYF
>.|12|TRBJ2-3|TRBV30
CAWSVGRDTQYF
>.|16|TRBJ2-3|TRBV9
CASSPSGTGYPDTQYF
>.|14|TRBJ2-5|TRBV5-4
CASSYGDSQETQYF
>.|15|TRBJ1-4|TRBV7-9
CASSRQGNDGEKLFF
>once|12|TRBJ1-4|TRBV6-6
CASNRQGGKLFF
>once|13|TRBJ2-1|TRBV7-2
CASSQRTSGGRFF
>.|16|TRBJ2-1|TRBV7-9
CASSSLTGETYNEQFF
>.|13|TRBJ1-5|TRBV11-2
CASSLVGNQPQHF
>few|15|TRBJ1-2|TRBV19
CASSSTGGTIYGYTF
>.|15|TRBJ1-5|TRBV5-8
CASSHHGQVFQPQHF
>.|17|TRBJ2-2|TRBV14
CASSQVVGQAVAGELFF
>.|16|TRBJ1-2|TRBV7-2
CASSPRGWGSFYGYTF
>.|18|TRBJ1-1|TRBV27
CASSLRRPGGIMNTEAFF
>few|16|TRBJ2-1|TRBV11-2
CASSSLTGGAIKEQFF
>few|15|TRBJ2-1|TRBV5-1
CASSDSGGSHNEQFF
>.|13|TRBJ1-1|TRBV5-6
CASSFAPGVEAFF
>once|12|TRBJ2-1|TRBV14
CASSQWLPYQFF
>.|14|TRBJ1-6|TRBV2
CASSGTGAGSPLHF
>.|15|TRBJ2-7|TRBV19
CASSMRAGGFYEQYF
>once|15|TRBJ2-1|TRBV14
CASSQALAGVGEQFF
>.|13|TRBJ1-3|TRBV7-9
CASSQAAGNTIYF
>once|16|TRBJ2-1|TRBV3-1/TRBV3-2
CASSQDTARRYNEQFF
>once|15|TRBJ2-5|TRBV15
CATSRDPHSQETQYF
>.|19|TRBJ2-2|TRBV21-1
CASSTPRLAGKAGAGELFF
>once|18|TRBJ1-4|TRBV4-2
CASSQDSIRTGNNEKLFF
>.|13|TRBJ2-7|TRBV11-2
CASSRGQGRQQYF
>few|14|TRBJ2-3|TRBV6-4
CASSDGGATDTQYF